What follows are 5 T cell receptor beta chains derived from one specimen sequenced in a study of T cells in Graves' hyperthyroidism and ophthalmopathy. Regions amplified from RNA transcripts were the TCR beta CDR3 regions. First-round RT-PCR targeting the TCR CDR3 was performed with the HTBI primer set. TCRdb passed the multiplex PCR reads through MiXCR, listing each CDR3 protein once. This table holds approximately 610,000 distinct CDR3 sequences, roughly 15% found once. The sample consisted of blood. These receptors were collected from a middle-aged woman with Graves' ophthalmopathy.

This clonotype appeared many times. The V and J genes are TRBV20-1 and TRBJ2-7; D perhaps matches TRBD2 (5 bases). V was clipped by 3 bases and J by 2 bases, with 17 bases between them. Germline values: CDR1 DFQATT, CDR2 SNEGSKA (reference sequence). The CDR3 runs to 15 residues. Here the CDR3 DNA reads TGCAGTGCTAGCGCGGGTGGAGCGACCACCTACGAGCAGTACTTC. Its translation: CSASAGGATTYEQYF.

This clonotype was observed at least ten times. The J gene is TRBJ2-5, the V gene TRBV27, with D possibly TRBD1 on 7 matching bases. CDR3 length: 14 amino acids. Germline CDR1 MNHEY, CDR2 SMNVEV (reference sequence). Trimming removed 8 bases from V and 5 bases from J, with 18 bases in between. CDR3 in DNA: TGTGCCAGCCCGACACAGGGGACTCGGGAGACCCAGTACTTC. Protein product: CASPTQGTRETQYF.

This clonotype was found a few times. The CDR3 sequence is CAWAPGSNTGELFF. The CDR3 DNA is TGTGCCTGGGCTCCGGGATCTAACACCGGGGAGCTGTTTTTT. V and J are TRBV30 and TRBJ2-2, with D possibly matching TRBD2 (5 bases). The length of the CDR3 is 14 residues. The V gene's germline CDR1 is GTSNPN and CDR2 SVGIG (reference sequence). Trimming took 5 bases from V and 2 from J, leaving 12 bases between them. Looking up the rest from reference TRBV30 and TRBJ2-2 gives the full variable domain: SQTIHQWPATLVQPVGSPLSLECTVEGTSNPNLYWYRQAAGRGLQLLFYSVGIGQISSEVPQNLSASRPQDRQFILSSKKLLLSDSGFYLCAWAPGSNTGELFFGEGSRLTVL.

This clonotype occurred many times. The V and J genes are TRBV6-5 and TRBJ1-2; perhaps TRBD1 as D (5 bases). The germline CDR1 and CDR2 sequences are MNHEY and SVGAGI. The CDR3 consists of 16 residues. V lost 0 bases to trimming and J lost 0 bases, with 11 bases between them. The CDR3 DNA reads TGTGCCAGCAGTTACTCCAGCTCGACAGCTAACTATGGCTACACCTTC. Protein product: CASSYSSSTANYGYTF.

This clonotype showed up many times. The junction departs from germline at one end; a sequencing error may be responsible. CDR3 coding DNA: TGTGCCAGCAGTGCCCCCGGGGAGGGAGACTATGGCCACACCTTC. The encoded protein is CASSAPGEGDYGHTF. The chain carries TRBV6-1 and TRBJ1-2, with D uncertain. The CDR3 is made up of 15 amino acids. Germline V gene sequence: CDR1 MNHNS, CDR2 SASEGT.